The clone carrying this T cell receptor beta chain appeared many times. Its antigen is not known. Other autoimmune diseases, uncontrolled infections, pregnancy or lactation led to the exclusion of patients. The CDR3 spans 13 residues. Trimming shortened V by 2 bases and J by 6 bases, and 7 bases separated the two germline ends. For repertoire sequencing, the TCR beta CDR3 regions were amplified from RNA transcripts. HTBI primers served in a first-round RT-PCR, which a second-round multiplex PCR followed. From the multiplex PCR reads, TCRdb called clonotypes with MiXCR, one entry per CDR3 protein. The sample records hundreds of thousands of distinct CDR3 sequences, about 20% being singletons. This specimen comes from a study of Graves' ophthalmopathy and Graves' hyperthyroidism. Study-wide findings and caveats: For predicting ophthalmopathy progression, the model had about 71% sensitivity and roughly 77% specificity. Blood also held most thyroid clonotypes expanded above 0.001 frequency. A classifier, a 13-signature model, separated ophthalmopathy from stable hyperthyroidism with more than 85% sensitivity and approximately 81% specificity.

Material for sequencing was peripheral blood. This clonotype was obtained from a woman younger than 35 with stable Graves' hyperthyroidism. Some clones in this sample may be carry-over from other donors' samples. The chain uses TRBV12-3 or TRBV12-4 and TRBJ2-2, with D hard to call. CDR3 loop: CASSLLFPGELFF. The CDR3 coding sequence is TGTGCCAGCAGTTTATTGTTCCCCGGGGAGCTGTTTTTT.